This T cell receptor (beta chain) appears in the sequencing data of a study of glioma-infiltrating T cells. The wider study: Before surgery, glioma patients received dexamethasone for at most six days. General observations from the study: Non-neoplastic patients had below-expected tissue-blood divergence, while all gliomas exceeded expectation. Signature shared blood CDR3 motifs were enriched in low-divergence and depleted in high-divergence patients.

Amplification of TCR alpha and beta CDR3 regions from RNA used iRepertoire nested multiplex PCR. Tissue mRNA or PBMC total RNA, 100-400 ng, went into one-step reverse transcription and amplification. Each CDR3 protein gets one entry after TCRdb re-called the multiplex PCR reads with MiXCR. The top ten hold more than 10% of the sample, which has more than 300,000 distinct CDR3 sequences, around 45% seen once. Comments on this clonotype: The antigen remains unidentified. An end of the junction differs from the germline gene, which may be a read error.

The CDR3 consists of 14 residues. Germline lookup yields CDR1 DFQATT and CDR2 SNEGSKA (reference sequence). Sequenced input: glioma tissue, nonneoplastic brain tissue, or PBMCs (not recorded which). The chain couples TRBV20-1 to TRBJ1-2, with 11 bases fitting TRBD1. The sequence derives from a human donor with low-grade glioma or glioblastoma, undergoing nonglioma brain surgery, or in good health (not recorded which). Written as DNA, the CDR3 is TGCAGTGCTGGAGGGGGACAGGGGGTCTATGGCCACACCTTC. Its translation: CSAGGGQGVYGHTF.